The 16 T cell receptor beta chains presented below share a single source sample, sequenced in a study of blood T cell repertoires in COVID-19. Sequencing used immunoSEQ multiplex PCR; TCRdb keeps in-frame clones, though not all of them. The top ten hold about 5.4% of the sample, which has roughly 240,000 clones, about 84% seen once. The sequencing sample was made of peripheral blood. Receptors originate from a woman of 80 years or more with COVID-19, enrolled during active disease.

This chain uses TRBV5-3 with TRBJ1-4, with D hard to call. TRBV5-3 is an ORF, with its function uncertain. CDR3 size: 15 residues. Trimming took off 2 bases at V and 7 bases at J, with 15 bases between the two ends. The CDR3 sequence is CARSFWVLPGEKLFF. The CDR3 DNA reads TGTGCCAGAAGCTTTTGGGTCCTCCCGGGTGAAAAACTGTTTTTT.

This chain connects TRBV7-2 to TRBJ2-2, with 9 bases identical to TRBD1. CDR1 and CDR2 from the germline V gene are SGHTA and FQGNSA. J was trimmed by 3 bases and V by 5 bases; bases with no gene match: 7. The CDR3 totals 16 residues. The CDR3 region has the DNA TGTGCCAGCAGCCCTGGGACAGGGTTATACACCGGGGAGCTGTTTTTT. It translates to CASSPGTGLYTGELFF.

The rearrangement uses TRBV2 and TRBJ1-5; 7 nucleotides line up with TRBD1. Losses at the gene ends were 5 bases for V and 2 bases for J; bases not matched to a gene: 3. The germline V gene has CDR1 SNHLY and CDR2 FYNNEI. CDR3 size: 14 residues. CDR3 nucleotide sequence: TGTGCCAGCAGTCAAGACAGGGGCAATCAGCCCCAGCATTTT. The encoded protein is CASSQDRGNQPQHF.

The chain combines TRBV5-1 with TRBJ1-3, with TRBD1 matching over 8 bases. Germline CDR1 reads SGHRS; CDR2 reads YFSETQ. The J segment lost 9 bases and the V segment lost 5 bases, leaving 10 bases of the junction unmatched. The CDR3 loop spans 14 amino acids. CDR3: CASSYGQGEGTIYF. CDR3 coding DNA: TGCGCCAGCAGTTACGGACAGGGAGAGGGCACCATATATTTT.

V gene TRBV5-1 combines with J gene TRBJ2-1; 13 bases match TRBD2. Germline trimming cut 4 bases from V and 9 bases from J; bases unmatched to any gene: 7. This CDR3 region has 15 residues. The germline CDR1 and CDR2 sequences are SGHRS and YFSETQ. The CDR3 protein is CASSAGLAGRTEQFF. The CDR3 region has the DNA TGCGCCAGCAGCGCGGGACTAGCGGGACGGACTGAGCAGTTCTTC.

V usage is TRBV5-6 and J usage is TRBJ2-5; TRBD2 is a possible D gene (5 bases). V was clipped by 2 bases and J by 5 bases, with 16 bases between them. The V gene's germline CDR1 is SGHDT and CDR2 YYEEEE. This CDR3 spans 15 amino acids. CDR3 residues: CASSFLASIRETQYF. The CDR3 DNA reads as TGTGCCAGCAGCTTTTTGGCTAGCATCCGGGAGACCCAGTACTTC.

This CDR3 is CAITGQRGSPLHF. The DNA of the CDR3 is TGTGCCATCACTGGGCAAAGGGGCTCACCCCTCCACTTT. This chain joins TRBV10-3 and TRBJ1-6; TRBD1 is a possible D gene (5 bases). The germline gives CDR1 ENHRY, CDR2 SYGVKD. V was trimmed by 7 bases and J by 10 bases, leaving 14 bases between them. The CDR3 contains 13 residues.

V usage is TRBV7-2 and J usage is TRBJ2-5; TRBD2 agrees at 9 bases. The germline gives CDR1 SGHTA, CDR2 FQGNSA. This CDR3 has 16 amino acids. V gave up 4 bases and J gave up 2 bases; unmatched junction bases: 8. The CDR3 DNA is TGTGCCAGCAGCTCTTTAGGACTAGCGCTACAAGAGACCCAGTACTTC. It yields the protein CASSSLGLALQETQYF.

CDR3 DNA sequence: TGTGCCAGTAGCGAGGGGGCGTTAGCCAAAAACATTCAGTACTTC. Its protein is CASSEGALAKNIQYF. V usage is TRBV19 and J usage is TRBJ2-4; 7 bases are shared with TRBD1. The CDR3 length is 15 residues. The V segment lost 6 bases and the J segment 0 bases; nucleotides outside the gene matches: 5. CDR1 and CDR2 from the germline V gene are LNHDA and SQIVND (reference sequence).

The chain is built from TRBV7-8 and TRBJ1-3; 8 nucleotides line up with TRBD1. Germline lookup yields CDR1 SGHVS and CDR2 FQNEAQ. The CDR3 sequence is 16 residues long. V was pared by 5 bases and J by 0 bases, with 6 bases of the junction left unmatched. The CDR3 region is CASSPRTGGSGNTIYF. CDR3 DNA: TGTGCCAGCAGCCCGAGAACAGGGGGCTCTGGAAACACCATATATTTT.

This chain uses TRBV4-1 with TRBJ1-6; tentative D call: TRBD1 (6 bases). V was trimmed by 4 bases and J by 0 bases, leaving 22 bases between them. Germline loops: CDR1 MGHRA, CDR2 YSYEKL. This CDR3 has 20 amino acids. CDR3 sequence reads: CASSLQTGQTSASYNSPLHF. CDR3 nucleotides: TGCGCCAGCAGCCTCCAGACAGGTCAAACTAGCGCCTCCTATAATTCACCCCTCCACTTT.

As concerns this clone: This sequence may be a read error, since a much larger clone differs from it by one base. The chain uses TRBV3-1 (or the pseudogene TRBV3-2) and TRBJ1-1; maybe TRBD1 (5 bases). The germline V and J ends were trimmed by 2 bases and 1 base, with 11 bases remaining between them. The germline CDR1 and CDR2 sequences are LGHDT and YNNKEL (reference sequence). This CDR3 has 15 amino acids. The CDR3 loop reads CASSQKRGWNTEAFF. The CDR3 DNA sequence: TGTGCCAGCAGCCAAAAAAGGGGCTGGAACACTGAAGCTTTCTTT.

This rearrangement joins TRBV7-2 to TRBJ2-4; tentatively, D is TRBD1 (6 bases). V dropped 2 bases and J dropped 1 base, with 6 bases sitting between them. Germline V CDR1 and CDR2: SGHTA, FQGNSA. The CDR3 runs 14 residues. The DNA of the CDR3 is TGTGCCAGCAGCTTAAGGGGGGCCAAAAACATTCAGTACTTC. Translating gives CASSLRGAKNIQYF.

The rearrangement uses TRBV5-6 and TRBJ2-5; 8 positions match TRBD2. Germline trimming cut 3 bases from V and 5 bases from J; bases unmatched to any gene: 6. Germline V gives CDR1 SGHDT, CDR2 YYEEEE. This CDR3 region has 14 residues. The CDR3 sequence: CASSSGGGRETQYF. DNA of the CDR3: TGTGCCAGCAGCTCGGGGGGGGGCCGGGAGACCCAGTACTTC.

This clone has just a few counts. The rearrangement uses TRBV5-6 and TRBJ1-1, with D tentatively TRBD1 (6 bases). V lost 5 bases to trimming and J lost 0 bases, with 20 bases between them. Germline loops: CDR1 SGHDT, CDR2 YYEEEE. The CDR3 loop spans 17 amino acids. CDR3 loop: CASSTRGAARMNTEAFF. The CDR3, as DNA: TGTGCCAGCAGTACCAGGGGCGCGGCGAGGATGAACACTGAAGCTTTCTTT.

This clone was detected once. V and J are TRBV2 and TRBJ1-5; a weak D match, TRBD1 (6 bases). The germline V and J ends were trimmed by 4 bases and 2 bases, with 18 bases remaining between them. Looked up from germline, CDR1 is SNHLY and CDR2 is FYNNEI. The CDR3 covers 17 residues. The chain's CDR3 is CASSGTGTRTGNQPQHF. CDR3 nucleotides: TGTGCCAGCAGTGGCACCGGGACAAGGACCGGCAATCAGCCCCAGCATTTT.